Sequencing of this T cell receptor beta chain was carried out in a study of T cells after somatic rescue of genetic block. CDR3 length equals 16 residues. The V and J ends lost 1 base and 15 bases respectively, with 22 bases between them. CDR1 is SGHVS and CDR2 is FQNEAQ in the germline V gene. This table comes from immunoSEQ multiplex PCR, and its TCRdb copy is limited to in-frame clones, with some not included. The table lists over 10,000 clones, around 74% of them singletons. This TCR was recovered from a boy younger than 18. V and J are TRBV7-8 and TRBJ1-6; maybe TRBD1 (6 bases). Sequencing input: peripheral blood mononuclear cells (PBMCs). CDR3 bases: TGTGCCAGCAGCTTAGAAGCGACAGGCCCTCAAATTCACCTCCACTTT. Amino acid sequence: CASSLEATGPQIHLHF.